In this sample, the clone carrying this TCR beta chain turned up once. Its antigen is not known. V was clipped by 5 bases and J by 0 bases, with 10 bases between them. CDR1 is MNHEY, CDR2 SVGAGI, per germline. The CDR3 has 15 amino acids. PCR amplification relied on 60 Vbeta primers (plus 13 Jbeta primers). TCRdb's table, derived via immunoSEQ multiplex PCR, lists solely in-frame clones and lacks some. The data show about 250,000 clones, with just under 80% seen just once and about 0.47% held by the top ten. The sample belongs to a study of cytomegalovirus exposure and HLA in healthy donors. Study details: Earlier results showed 90 million to 120 million unique TCR beta sequences derived from approximately 180 million T cells. HLA-typed donors were the source of around 87 million unique TCRs, which an early data release held.

Notes on the study in general: TCR beta sequences reportedly predicted most subjects' HLA-A and HLA-B alleles accurately. Sequencing likely produced, as an artifact, a cluster of highly shared sequence variants.

Sequenced material: PBMCs. The J gene is TRBJ2-2, the V gene TRBV6-5; D might be TRBD1 (6 bases). This clonotype was obtained from a boy between 10 and 17 years old in good health and CMV-seronegative. CDR3 bases: TGTGCCAGCAGTCCCACAGGGCCGAACACCGGGGAGCTGTTTTTT. Amino acid sequence: CASSPTGPNTGELFF.